This entry is about one T cell receptor beta chain. The sample originates from a study of blood T cell repertoires in COVID-19. As for the study in general: Sources were T cells, B-cell-depleted T cells, or PBMCs; the material itself was cDNA or gDNA.

Living in under 30 US areas, the participants were between 18 and 89 years of age. Recovered participants had two consecutive negative NP/OP PCR tests, healthcare professional clearance, or symptom resolution. Authors' methods: Amplification from reference gene primers served as the basis for estimated nucleated cell counts. Clones were read by immunoSEQ multiplex PCR, and TCRdb kept only the in-frame ones, dropping some. The V and J calls and clone size come from that table; D and trimming were worked out from the DNA. The repertoire holds about 310,000 clones, with 89% as singletons. Trimming cost V 11 bases and J 3 bases, with 7 bases left between them. CDR1 and CDR2 from the germline V gene are MDHEN and SYDVKM. This CDR3 region has 10 residues.

The clonotype originates from a woman in her 40s who had recovered from COVID-19. Sequences were obtained from PBMCs or T cells enriched from blood (not recorded which). V usage is TRBV28 and J usage is TRBJ1-2; D may be TRBD1 (5 bases). CDR3 sequence: CAAGYYGYTF. CDR3 nucleotide sequence: TGTGCCGCAGGGTACTATGGCTACACCTTC.